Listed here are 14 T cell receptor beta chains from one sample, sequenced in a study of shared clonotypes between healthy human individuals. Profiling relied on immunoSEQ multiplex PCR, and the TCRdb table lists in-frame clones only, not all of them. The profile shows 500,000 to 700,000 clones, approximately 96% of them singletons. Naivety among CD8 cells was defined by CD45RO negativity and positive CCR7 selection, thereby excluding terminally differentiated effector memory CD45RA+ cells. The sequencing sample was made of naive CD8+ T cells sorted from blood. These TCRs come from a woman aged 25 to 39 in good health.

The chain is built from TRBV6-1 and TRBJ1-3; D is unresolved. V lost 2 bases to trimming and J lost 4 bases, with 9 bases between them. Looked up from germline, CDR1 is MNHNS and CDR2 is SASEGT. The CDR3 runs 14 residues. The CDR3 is CASSELWAGNTIYF. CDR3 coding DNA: TGTGCCAGCAGTGAATTGTGGGCCGGAAACACCATATATTTT.

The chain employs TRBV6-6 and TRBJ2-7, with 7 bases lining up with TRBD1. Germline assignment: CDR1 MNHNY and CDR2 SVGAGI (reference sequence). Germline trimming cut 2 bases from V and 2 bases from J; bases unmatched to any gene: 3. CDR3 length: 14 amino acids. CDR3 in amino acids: CASSYPGTAYEQYF. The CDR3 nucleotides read TGTGCCAGCAGTTACCCCGGGACAGCCTACGAGCAGTACTTC.

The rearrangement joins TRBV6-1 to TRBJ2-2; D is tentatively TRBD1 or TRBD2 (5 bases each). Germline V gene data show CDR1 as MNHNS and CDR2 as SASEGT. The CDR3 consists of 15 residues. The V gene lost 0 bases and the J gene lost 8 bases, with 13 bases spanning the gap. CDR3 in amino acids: CASSEAAYWGGELFF. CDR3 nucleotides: TGTGCCAGCAGTGAAGCGGCTTACTGGGGGGGGGAGCTGTTTTTT.

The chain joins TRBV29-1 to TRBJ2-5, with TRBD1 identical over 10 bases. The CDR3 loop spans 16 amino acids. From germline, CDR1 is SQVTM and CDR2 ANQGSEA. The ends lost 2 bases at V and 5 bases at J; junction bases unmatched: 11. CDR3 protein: CSVELWDRGLQETQYF. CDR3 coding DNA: TGCAGCGTTGAATTGTGGGACAGGGGACTTCAGGAGACCCAGTACTTC.

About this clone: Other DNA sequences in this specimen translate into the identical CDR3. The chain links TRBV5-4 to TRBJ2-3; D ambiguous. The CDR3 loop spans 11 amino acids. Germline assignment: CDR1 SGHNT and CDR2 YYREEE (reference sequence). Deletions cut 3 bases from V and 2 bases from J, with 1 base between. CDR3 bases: TGTGCCAGCAGCTCCACAGATACGCAGTATTTT. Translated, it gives CASSSTDTQYF.

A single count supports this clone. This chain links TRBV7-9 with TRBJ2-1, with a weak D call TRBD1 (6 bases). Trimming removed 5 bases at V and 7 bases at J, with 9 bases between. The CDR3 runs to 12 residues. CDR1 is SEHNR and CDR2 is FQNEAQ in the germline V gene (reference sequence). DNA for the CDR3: TGTGCCAGCAGCACTCAGGGGAATGAGCAGTTCTTC. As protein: CASSTQGNEQFF.

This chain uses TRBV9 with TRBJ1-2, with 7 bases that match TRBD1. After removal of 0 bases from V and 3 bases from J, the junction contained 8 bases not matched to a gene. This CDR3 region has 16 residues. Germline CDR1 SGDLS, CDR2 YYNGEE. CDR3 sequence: CASSVGKTGTHYGYTF. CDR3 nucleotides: TGTGCCAGCAGCGTAGGTAAGACAGGGACGCACTATGGCTACACCTTC.

The CDR3: CASSTSSEVFEQYF. CDR3 nucleotide sequence: TGTGCCAGCAGCACATCGAGTGAGGTCTTCGAGCAGTACTTC. The V call is TRBV13, the J call TRBJ2-7; D gene unclear. This CDR3 has 14 residues. Germline V lookup: CDR1 PRHDT, CDR2 FYEKMQ (reference sequence). V lost 5 bases to trimming and J lost 6 bases, with 17 bases between them.

In DNA, the CDR3 is TGCGCCAGCAGCCCGGGACGGCGGGACCTGTCCCCCTACGAGCAGTACTTC. The encoded protein is CASSPGRRDLSPYEQYF. The chain is built from TRBV10-2 and TRBJ2-7, with D possibly being TRBD2 (6 bases). Germline CDR1 reads WSHSY; CDR2 reads SAAADI. V lost 6 bases to trimming and J lost 2 bases, with 23 bases between them. This CDR3 has 17 residues.

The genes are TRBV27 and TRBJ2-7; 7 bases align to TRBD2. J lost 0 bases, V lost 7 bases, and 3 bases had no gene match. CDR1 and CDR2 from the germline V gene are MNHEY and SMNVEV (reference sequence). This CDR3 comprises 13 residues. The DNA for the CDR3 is TGTGCCAGCAAACAGCGGGGCTCCTACGAGCAGTACTTC. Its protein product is CASKQRGSYEQYF.

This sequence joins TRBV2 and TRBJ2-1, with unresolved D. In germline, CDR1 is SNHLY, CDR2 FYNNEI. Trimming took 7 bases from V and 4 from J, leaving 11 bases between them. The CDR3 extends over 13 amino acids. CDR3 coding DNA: TGTGCCAGCATGGTGGGGATGTACAATGAGCAGTTCTTC. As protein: CASMVGMYNEQFF.

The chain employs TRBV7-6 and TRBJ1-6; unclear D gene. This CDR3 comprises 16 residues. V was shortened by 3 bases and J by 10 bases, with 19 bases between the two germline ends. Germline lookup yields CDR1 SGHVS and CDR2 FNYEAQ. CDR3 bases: TGTGCCAGCAGCTTGTATGCCGACGGGAGAGGATCACCCCTCCACTTT. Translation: CASSLYADGRGSPLHF.

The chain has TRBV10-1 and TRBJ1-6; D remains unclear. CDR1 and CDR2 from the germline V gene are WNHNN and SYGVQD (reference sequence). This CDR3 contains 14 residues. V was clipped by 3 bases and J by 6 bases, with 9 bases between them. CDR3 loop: CASSERMINSPLHF. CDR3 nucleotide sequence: TGCGCCAGCAGTGAAAGGATGATTAATTCACCCCTCCACTTT.

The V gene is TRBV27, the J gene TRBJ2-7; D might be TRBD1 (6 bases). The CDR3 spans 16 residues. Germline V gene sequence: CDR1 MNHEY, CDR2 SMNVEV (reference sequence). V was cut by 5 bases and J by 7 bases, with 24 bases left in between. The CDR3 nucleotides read TGTGCCAGCAGTCCCCACCGGGACACGGATTATAGGGAGCAGTACTTC. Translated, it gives CASSPHRDTDYREQYF.